This passage covers 10 T cell receptor beta chains from one sample sequenced in a study of blood T cell repertoires in COVID-19. Produced via immunoSEQ multiplex PCR; TCRdb's table is partial and in-frame only. Of about 270,000 clones in the sample, roughly 86% were seen once. What was sequenced was peripheral blood. These TCRs come from a man between 40 and 49 years old who had recovered from COVID-19.

This clone turned up a few times. The chain links TRBV4-3 to TRBJ2-5, with TRBD2 matching over 9 bases. The ends lost 0 bases at V and 7 bases at J; junction bases unmatched: 9. Germline-derived CDR1 and CDR2 are LGHNA and YSLEER. CDR3 size: 16 residues. Written as DNA, the CDR3 is TGCGCCAGCAGCCAAGAAGCGGGGGGCCCGGAGGGGACCCAGTACTTC. Translating it yields CASSQEAGGPEGTQYF.

The chain has TRBV7-7 and TRBJ2-3; D gene uncertain. CDR1 is SSHAT and CDR2 is FNYEAQ in the germline V gene (reference sequence). CDR3 length equals 13 residues. Trimming shortened V by 3 bases and J by 0 bases, and 4 bases separated the two germline ends. CDR3 nucleotide sequence: TGTGCCAGCAGCTTGGCCAGCACAGATACGCAGTATTTT. Protein: CASSLASTDTQYF.

J is TRBJ2-7 and V is TRBV7-2; a possible D gene is TRBD1 (6 bases). The CDR3 extends over 15 amino acids. V gave up 5 bases and J gave up 1 base, with 15 bases separating them. Germline lookup yields CDR1 SGHTA and CDR2 FQGNSA. CDR3 coding DNA: TGTGCCAGCAGCACAACGACAGGAAAGTCCTACGAGCAGTACTTC. This encodes CASSTTTGKSYEQYF.

CDR3 in amino acids: CASSQGAGTQKQYF. The DNA for the CDR3 is TGTGCCAGCAGCCAAGGCGCGGGGACCCAGAAGCAGTACTTC. The V gene is TRBV3-1 (or the pseudogene TRBV3-2), the J gene TRBJ2-7, with D perhaps matching TRBD2 (6 bases). Trimming shortened V by 1 base and J by 8 bases, and 15 bases separated the two germline ends. The CDR3 is 14 amino acids. Germline-derived CDR1 and CDR2 are LGHDT and YNNKEL (reference sequence).

This chain links TRBV15 with TRBJ2-7, with TRBD1 as a possible D gene (6 bases). CDR3 length: 14 residues. Trimming took 2 bases from V and 1 from J, leaving 9 bases between them. CDR1 is LNHNV and CDR2 is YYDKDF in the germline V gene (reference sequence). The CDR3 sequence is CATSRQGYSYEQYF. In DNA, the CDR3 is TGTGCCACCAGCAGACAGGGGTATTCCTACGAGCAGTACTTC.

The chain couples TRBV7-2 to TRBJ2-7, with 15 bases aligning to TRBD2. The junction had 10 bases not matched to a gene; V was cut back by 1 base and J by 6 bases. Germline V lookup: CDR1 SGHTA, CDR2 FQGNSA. There are 18 residues in the CDR3. The CDR3 coding sequence is TGTGCCAGCAGCTTAGGGACTAGCGGGGGGGCCTCTTGGTTCGAGCAGTACTTC. This translates into CASSLGTSGGASWFEQYF.

CDR3 residues: CASSPLGLAGGQETQYF. In DNA form, the CDR3 reads TGTGCCAGCAGTCCCCTGGGACTAGCGGGGGGGCAAGAGACCCAGTACTTC. The J gene is TRBJ2-5, the V gene TRBV6-2 or TRBV6-3; 16 nucleotides align to TRBD2. The ends lost 5 bases at V and 2 bases at J; junction bases unmatched: 5. This CDR3 spans 17 amino acids. Germline lookup yields CDR1 MNHEY and CDR2 SVGEGT.

V and J are TRBV6-5 and TRBJ1-1, with 7 positions matching TRBD1. The germline gives CDR1 MNHEY, CDR2 SVGAGI. This CDR3 region has 15 residues. V dropped 3 bases and J dropped 5; count of bases not matched to a gene: 9. The CDR3 protein is CASSYSRQGRTEAFF. DNA for the CDR3: TGTGCCAGCAGTTATTCCCGACAGGGAAGGACTGAAGCTTTCTTT.

V gene TRBV6-5 combines with J gene TRBJ1-6; D remains ambiguous. The germline V gene encodes CDR1 MNHEY and CDR2 SVGAGI. The CDR3 covers 14 residues. Trimming left V 3 bases short and J 7 bases short, with 10 bases between. The chain's CDR3 is CASSYRGRNSPLHF. CDR3 sequence (DNA): TGTGCCAGCAGTTATAGAGGCCGAAATTCACCCCTCCACTTT.

The V gene is TRBV7-3, the J gene TRBJ2-1; D perhaps matches TRBD2 (5 bases). CDR3 length: 16 residues. Germline values: CDR1 SGHTA, CDR2 FQGTGA. V dropped 5 bases and J dropped 2 bases, with 16 bases sitting between them. The DNA for the CDR3 is TGTGCCAGCAGCCCCTCGTTCGGGCGGGCCTACAATGAGCAGTTCTTC. Translation gives CASSPSFGRAYNEQFF.